Listed here are 2 T cell receptor beta chains from one sample, sequenced in a study of spatial heterogeneity in lung cancer. MiXCR was run by TCRdb on the 5' RACE reads, yielding one entry per CDR3 protein. The table has about 36,000 distinct CDR3 sequences, 5.2% seen once. Time point denoted: sample taken at primary tumor resection. Researchers sequenced whole RNA taken from tumor, nontumor lung or frozen PBMC without sorting. This specimen was PBMCs, taken at surgery. Receptor source: a female donor with early-stage non-small cell lung cancer.

Ten or more counts support this clonotype. The gene calls are TRBV7-9 and TRBJ2-3; D might be TRBD2 (6 bases). Germline values: CDR1 SEHNR, CDR2 FQNEAQ (reference sequence). The V gene lost 10 bases and the J gene lost 5 bases, with 16 bases spanning the gap. The CDR3 covers 13 residues. CDR3 nucleotide sequence: TGTGCCACCGACCCCACTAGCCGAGATACGCAGTATTTT. Protein: CATDPTSRDTQYF.

This chain joins TRBV2 and TRBJ2-4, with D perhaps TRBD1 or TRBD2 (6 bases each). The germline V and J ends were trimmed by 7 bases and 7 bases, with 14 bases remaining between them. The CDR3 totals 13 residues. Germline values: CDR1 SNHLY, CDR2 FYNNEI. The CDR3 coding sequence is TGTGCCAGCAATCGAAACGGGGGCAACATTCAGTACTTC. As protein: CASNRNGGNIQYF. The full variable domain, in which reference TRBV2 and TRBJ2-4 provide the parts outside the CDR3, is EPEVTQTPSHQVTQMGQEVILRCVPISNHLYFYWYRQILGQKVEFLVSFYNNEISEKSEIFDDQFSVERPDGSNFTLKIRSTKLEDSAMYFCASNRNGGNIQYFGAGTRLSVL.